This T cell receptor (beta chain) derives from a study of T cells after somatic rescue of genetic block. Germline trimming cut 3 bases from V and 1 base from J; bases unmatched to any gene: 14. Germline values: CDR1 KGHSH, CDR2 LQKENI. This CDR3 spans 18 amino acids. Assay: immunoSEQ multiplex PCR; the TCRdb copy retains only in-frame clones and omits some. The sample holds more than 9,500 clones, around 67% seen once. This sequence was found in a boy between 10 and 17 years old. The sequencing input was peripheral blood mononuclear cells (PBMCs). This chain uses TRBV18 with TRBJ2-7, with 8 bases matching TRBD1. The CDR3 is CASSPLQGARTNSYEQYF. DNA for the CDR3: TGTGCCAGCTCACCCCTTCAGGGGGCGCGGACCAATTCCTACGAGCAGTACTTC.